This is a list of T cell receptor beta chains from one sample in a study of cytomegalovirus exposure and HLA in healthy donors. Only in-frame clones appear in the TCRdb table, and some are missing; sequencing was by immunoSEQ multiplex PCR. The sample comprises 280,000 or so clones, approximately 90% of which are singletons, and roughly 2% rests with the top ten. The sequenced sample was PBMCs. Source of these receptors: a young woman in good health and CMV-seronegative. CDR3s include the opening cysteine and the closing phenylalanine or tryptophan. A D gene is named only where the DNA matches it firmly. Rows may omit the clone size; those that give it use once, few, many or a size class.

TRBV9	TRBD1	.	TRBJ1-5	TGTGCCAGCAGCGCTACAGGGGGCGGACAGCCCCAGCATTTT	CASSATGGGQPQHF
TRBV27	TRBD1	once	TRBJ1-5	TGTGCCAGCAGTTTATCGAGCGCAGGGGGGCGTCAGCCCCAGCATTTT	CASSLSSAGGRQPQHF
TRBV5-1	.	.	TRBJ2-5	TGCGCCAGCAGCTTGACAGGGAGGGTCCAAGAGACCCAGTACTTC	CASSLTGRVQETQYF
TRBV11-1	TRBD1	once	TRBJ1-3	TGTGCCAGCTCCCGGGACAGCTCCTCTGGAAACACCATATATTTT	CASSRDSSSGNTIYF
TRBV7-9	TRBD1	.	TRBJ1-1	TGTGCCAGCAGCTCGGGACAGGGGGTTGAAGCTTTCTTT	CASSSGQGVEAFF
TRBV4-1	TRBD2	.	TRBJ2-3	TGCGCCAGCAGCCCCCTGGCAAGCGGGGGGGTGGATACGCAGTATTTT	CASSPLASGGVDTQYF
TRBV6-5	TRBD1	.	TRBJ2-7	TGTGCCAGCAGGGATCAGACAGGGCTTACCTACGAGCAGTACTTC	CASRDQTGLTYEQYF
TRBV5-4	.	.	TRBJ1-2	TGTGCCAGCAGCCCCGGGCAGGGATCGTATGGCTACACCTTC	CASSPGQGSYGYTF
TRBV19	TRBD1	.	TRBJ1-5	TGTGCCAGTAGTATCCCCGGGACAGGGTTAAATCAGCCCCAGCATTTT	CASSIPGTGLNQPQHF
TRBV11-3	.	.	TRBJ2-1	TGTGCCAGCAGCGAGAGGGGGGGCTACTACAATGAGCAGTTCTTC	CASSERGGYYNEQFF
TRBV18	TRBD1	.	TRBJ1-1	TGTGCCAGCTCACCGACAGGGGAGCACACTGAAGCTTTCTTT	CASSPTGEHTEAFF
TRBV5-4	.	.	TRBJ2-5	TGTGCCAGCAGCTTCCCACCGGTGGGCCGAGAGCAAGAGACCCAGTACTTC	CASSFPPVGREQETQYF
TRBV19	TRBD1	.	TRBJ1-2	TGTGCCAGTAGTATGGCAGGGGGTAACTATGGCTACACCTTC	CASSMAGGNYGYTF
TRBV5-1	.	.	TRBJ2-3	TGCGCCAGCAGCCCGAGTGTAGCGGCAACTACGCAGTATTTT	CASSPSVAATTQYF
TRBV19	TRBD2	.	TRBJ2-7	TGTGCCAGTAGTTGGACTAGCGGGGGCTACTACGAGCAGTACTTC	CASSWTSGGYYEQYF
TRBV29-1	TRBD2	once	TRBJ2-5	TGCAGCGTTCGGGGGGATGGATTAAAAGAGACCCAGTACTTC	CSVRGDGLKETQYF
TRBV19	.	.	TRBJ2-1	TGTGCCAGTAGTATTGAGGGGGGGGGAGTGAGCTCCTACAATGAGCAGTTCTTC	CASSIEGGGVSSYNEQFF
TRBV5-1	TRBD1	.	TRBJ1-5	TGCGCCAGCAGCTCTGGACAGGCCAATCAGCCCCAGCATTTT	CASSSGQANQPQHF
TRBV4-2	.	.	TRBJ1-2	TGTGCCAGCAGCCAATTCAGGGCCGGAGACTATGGCTACACCTTC	CASSQFRAGDYGYTF
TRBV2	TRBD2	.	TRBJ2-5	TGTGCCAGCAGTGAAGCTAGCGGGGTGGGGGAGACCCAGTACTTC	CASSEASGVGETQYF
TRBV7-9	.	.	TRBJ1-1	TGTGCCAGCAGCCCCCTCCGGGGGGGGGACACTGAAGCTTTCTTT	CASSPLRGGDTEAFF
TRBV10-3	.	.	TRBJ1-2	TGTGCCATCACTACCACGCCAGGGGTTGGAAATGGCTACACCTTC	CAITTTPGVGNGYTF
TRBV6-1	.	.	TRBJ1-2	TGTGCCAGCACCCCGTCAGGCGGGAGGTATGGCTACACCTTC	CASTPSGGRYGYTF
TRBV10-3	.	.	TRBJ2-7	TGTGCCATCAGTGACCCCTCACAGGGTCTATCCTACGAGCAGTACTTC	CAISDPSQGLSYEQYF
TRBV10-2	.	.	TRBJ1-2	TGCGCCAGCAGTGACTTGGACACCTATGGCTACACCTTC	CASSDLDTYGYTF
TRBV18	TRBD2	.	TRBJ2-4	TGTGCCAGCTCCCTTGGACTAGCGGAAAACATTCAGTACTTC	CASSLGLAENIQYF
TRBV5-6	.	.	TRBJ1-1	TGTGCCAGCAGCATCGCGTCGGTCACCTACACTGAAGCTTTCTTT	CASSIASVTYTEAFF
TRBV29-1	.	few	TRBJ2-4	TGCAGCGTTGAAGGAGACAGGTTGGTGCGGTACTTC	CSVEGDRLVRYF
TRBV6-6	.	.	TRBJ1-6	TGTGCCAGCAGCCCCATGAGGAGGTCACCCCTCCACTTT	CASSPMRRSPLHF
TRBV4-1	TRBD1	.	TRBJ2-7	TGCGCCAGCAGCCGAGGGACAGGAACCTACGAGCAGTACTTC	CASSRGTGTYEQYF
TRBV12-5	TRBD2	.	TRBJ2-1	TGTGCTAGTGGGAGACGGACTAGCGGGGGGGATGTTTACAATGAGCAGTTCTTC	CASGRRTSGGDVYNEQFF
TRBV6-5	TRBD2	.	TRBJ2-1	TGTGCCAGCAGGCGACTAGCGGGGGGGCCTAATGAGCAGTTCTTC	CASRRLAGGPNEQFF
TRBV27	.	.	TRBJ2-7	TGTGCCAGCAGCCCTGGGAGGATTATCCACGAGCAGTACTTC	CASSPGRIIHEQYF
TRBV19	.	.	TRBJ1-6	TGTGCCAGTAGTATCGGTTCCGGGTTAAATTCACCCCTCCACTTT	CASSIGSGLNSPLHF
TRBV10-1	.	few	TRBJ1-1	TGCGCCAGCAGTGAAGTGGCTCAGGGGTCGAGCACTGAAGCTTTCTTT	CASSEVAQGSSTEAFF
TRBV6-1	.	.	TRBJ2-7	TGTGCCAGCAGCGAGACCGGGAGGCAGTACTTC	CASSETGRQYF
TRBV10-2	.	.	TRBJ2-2	TGCGCCAGCAGTGAGTCGAACCGAGCGAACACCGGGGAGCTGTTTTTT	CASSESNRANTGELFF
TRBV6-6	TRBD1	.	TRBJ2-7	TGTGCCAGCAGAGATATACAGGGGTCCTACGAGCAGTACTTC	CASRDIQGSYEQYF
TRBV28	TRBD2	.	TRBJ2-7	TGTGCCAGCAGTTTATTTCTAGCGGGGGCCACGGGGGTCGAGCAGTACTTC	CASSLFLAGATGVEQYF
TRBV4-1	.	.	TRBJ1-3	TGCGCCAGCAGCCAAGATCGGGGGGGATTTCCTGGAAACACCATATATTTT	CASSQDRGGFPGNTIYF
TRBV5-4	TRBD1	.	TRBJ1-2	TGTGCCAGCAGCTTATTCGAGGGGGGTATTCAGGACAGGGTCTATGGCTACACCTTC	CASSLFEGGIQDRVYGYTF
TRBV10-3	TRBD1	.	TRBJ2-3	TGTGCCATCAACCCGACAGGGGACTGGGTCACAGATACGCAGTATTTT	CAINPTGDWVTDTQYF